Listed below are T cell receptor beta chains from one sample, sequenced in a study of blood T cell repertoires in COVID-19. TCRdb's copy holds only in-frame clones and misses some; the assay was immunoSEQ multiplex PCR. Here the sample spans approximately 180,000 clones, 89% being singletons. The specimen sequenced was PBMCs or T cells enriched from blood (not recorded which). All receptors come from a woman in her 40s with acute COVID-19. Both conserved end residues are part of each CDR3. Each record gives: D gene, J gene, clone size, V gene, CDR3 protein, CDR3 DNA. D genes are given only for firm matches. Only part of the rows carry a size: once, few, many, or a class if the clone is expanded.

D gene: TRBD1
J gene: TRBJ2-7
clone size: -
V gene: TRBV14
CDR3 protein: CASSQDRSSYEQYF
CDR3 DNA: TGTGCCAGCAGCCAGGACAGGAGTTCCTACGAGCAGTACTTC

D gene: -
J gene: TRBJ2-5
clone size: -
V gene: TRBV29-1
CDR3 protein: CSVEVGREETQYF
CDR3 DNA: TGCAGCGTTGAAGTCGGCAGGGAAGAGACCCAGTACTTC

D gene: TRBD1
J gene: TRBJ2-3
clone size: -
V gene: TRBV5-1
CDR3 protein: CASSLSLDRGQDTQYF
CDR3 DNA: TGCGCCAGCAGCTTGTCCCTGGACAGGGGGCAAGATACGCAGTATTTT

D gene: -
J gene: TRBJ1-5
clone size: -
V gene: TRBV20-1
CDR3 protein: CSASPGSLGQPQHF
CDR3 DNA: TGCAGTGCTAGTCCAGGGTCCCTAGGTCAGCCCCAGCATTTT

D gene: -
J gene: TRBJ1-2
clone size: -
V gene: TRBV7-9
CDR3 protein: CASSDMEDYGYTF
CDR3 DNA: TGTGCCAGCAGCGATATGGAGGACTATGGCTACACCTTC

D gene: -
J gene: TRBJ1-4
clone size: -
V gene: TRBV20-1
CDR3 protein: CSASFLNEKLFF
CDR3 DNA: TGCAGTGCTAGTTTCCTGAATGAAAAACTGTTTTTT

D gene: TRBD2
J gene: TRBJ2-1
clone size: -
V gene: TRBV7-9
CDR3 protein: CASSLRGGRNEQFF
CDR3 DNA: TGTGCCAGCAGCTTGCGGGGGGGCCGGAATGAGCAGTTCTTC

D gene: TRBD2
J gene: TRBJ2-2
clone size: -
V gene: TRBV4-2
CDR3 protein: CASSQVYRLAGVSTGELFF
CDR3 DNA: TGTGCCAGCAGCCAAGTTTATAGACTAGCGGGGGTCTCCACCGGGGAGCTGTTTTTT

D gene: TRBD1
J gene: TRBJ2-7
clone size: -
V gene: TRBV9
CDR3 protein: CASSANRGTYEQYF
CDR3 DNA: TGTGCCAGCAGCGCGAACAGGGGAACCTACGAGCAGTACTTC

D gene: -
J gene: TRBJ1-3
clone size: few
V gene: TRBV30
CDR3 protein: CAWSVRRGLGNTIYF
CDR3 DNA: TGTGCCTGGAGTGTAAGGAGGGGCCTCGGAAACACCATATATTTT

D gene: TRBD1
J gene: TRBJ2-1
clone size: -
V gene: TRBV4-2
CDR3 protein: CASSQDSNRGEYYNEQFF
CDR3 DNA: TGTGCCAGCAGCCAAGATAGTAACAGGGGCGAGTACTACAATGAGCAGTTCTTC

D gene: TRBD1
J gene: TRBJ1-1
clone size: -
V gene: TRBV7-2
CDR3 protein: CASSNRDRGSNTEAFF
CDR3 DNA: TGTGCCAGCAGCAACCGGGACAGGGGTTCGAACACTGAAGCTTTCTTT

D gene: -
J gene: TRBJ2-1
clone size: -
V gene: TRBV12-3/TRBV12-4
CDR3 protein: CASRSLWSDEQFF
CDR3 DNA: TGTGCCAGCAGGTCCCTTTGGAGTGATGAGCAGTTCTTC

D gene: -
J gene: TRBJ1-2
clone size: -
V gene: TRBV7-2
CDR3 protein: CASSLVAGVDYGYTF
CDR3 DNA: TGTGCCAGCAGCTTAGTAGCAGGGGTGGACTATGGCTACACCTTC

D gene: -
J gene: TRBJ2-3
clone size: once
V gene: TRBV6-2/TRBV6-3
CDR3 protein: CASSYAQDTQYF
CDR3 DNA: TGTGCCAGCAGTTATGCCCAGGATACGCAGTATTTT